This T cell receptor (beta chain) was captured by sequencing in a study of blood T cell repertoires in COVID-19. Across the study: Samples of COVID-19 (acute and convalescent) were obtained from the United States, Italy and Spain. PBMCs, B-cell-depleted T cells, or T cells provided the cDNA or gDNA that made up the material.

In the authors' methods: Counts of nucleated cells, estimated from reference gene primer amplification, were obtained. Sequencing was performed with immunoSEQ multiplex PCR; in TCRdb, only in-frame clones are kept and a portion is missing. The V and J calls and clone size were taken over from that table, and D and trimming were inferred from the DNA. The repertoire holds around 140,000 clones, with about 89% as singletons. The CDR3 loop spans 19 amino acids. The germline V gene encodes CDR1 LGHDT and CDR2 YNNKEL (reference sequence). Between the trimmed V and J ends, which lost 2 bases and 1 base, there was a span of 20 bases.

Sequenced: peripheral blood. The receptor comes from a man in his 60s with active or convalescent COVID-19. The V call is TRBV3-1 (or the pseudogene TRBV3-2), the J call TRBJ2-2; TRBD2 is a possible D gene (5 bases). The CDR3 spells CASSQTEAIAVKNTGELFF. The CDR3 DNA is TGTGCCAGCAGCCAAACGGAGGCAATCGCGGTTAAGAACACCGGGGAGCTGTTTTTT.